Shown below are 21 T cell receptor beta chains from a single sample sequenced in a study of T cell repertoires in cytomegalovirus infection. TCRdb ran MiXCR on the reads and lists one entry per CDR3 protein. The data contain around 530,000 distinct CDR3 sequences, approximately 17% of them singletons. Sample: CD8+ T cells from PBMCs. Receptors originate from a human donor in good health (CMV status not recorded). Some clones in this sample may be carry-over from other donors' samples.

This clonotype was seen many times. The rearrangement joins TRBV19 to TRBJ1-1; 7 nucleotides match TRBD1. The CDR3 has 11 residues. CDR1 and CDR2 from the germline V gene are LNHDA and SQIVND (reference sequence). V lost 4 bases to trimming and J lost 8 bases; unmatched junction nucleotides: 1. CDR3 region: CASSTGGEAFF. The CDR3 nucleotides read TGTGCCAGTAGTACAGGGGGAGAAGCTTTCTTT. Together with reference TRBV19 and TRBJ1-1, the CDR3 gives the full variable domain: DGGITQSPKYLFRKEGQNVTLSCEQNLNHDAMYWYRQDPGQGLRLIYYSQIVNDFQKGDIAEGYSVSREKKESFPLTVTSAQKNPTAFYLCASSTGGEAFFGQGTRLTVV.

The chain recombines TRBV11-3 with TRBJ2-1, with D perhaps TRBD2 (5 bases). Trimming left V 4 bases short and J 5 bases short, with 9 bases between. CDR1 and CDR2 (germline): SGHNT, YENEEA. The CDR3 sequence is 13 residues long. This CDR3 is CASSYRGDNEQFF. The CDR3 region has the DNA TGTGCCAGCAGCTATCGGGGTGACAATGAGCAGTTCTTC.

Of note for this clonotype: The CDR3 does not end in the conserved phenylalanine or tryptophan, so this is likely a read error. V is TRBV6-1 and J is TRBJ1-5; D gene unclear. This CDR3 region has 15 residues. V lost 8 bases and J lost 0, with 14 bases in between. Germline lookup yields CDR1 MNHNS and CDR2 SASEGT. This CDR3 reads CASGSGLYSNQPQHS. Here the CDR3 DNA reads TGTGCCAGCGGTTCGGGATTATATAGCAATCAGCCCCAGCATTCT.

This clonotype was detected ten times or more. The chain recombines TRBV11-2 with TRBJ2-2, with D perhaps matching TRBD1 or TRBD2 (5 bases each). V was shortened by 5 bases and J by 5 bases, with 15 bases between the two germline ends. The CDR3 runs to 15 residues. Germline values: CDR1 SGHAT, CDR2 FQNNGV. The CDR3 spells CASSTRQWRTGELFF. The CDR3 DNA reads TGTGCCAGCAGCACCCGACAGTGGAGGACCGGGGAGCTGTTTTTT.

This clonotype has at least ten counts. The V and J genes are TRBV7-9 and TRBJ1-5, with 9 bases lining up with TRBD1. Looked up from germline, CDR1 is SEHNR and CDR2 is FQNEAQ (reference sequence). The trim removed 4 bases at V and 7 bases at J, leaving 8 bases unmatched. The CDR3 sequence is 15 residues long. CDR3 region: CASSSGTGLGQPQHF. CDR3 coding DNA: TGTGCCAGCAGCTCCGGGACAGGGTTAGGGCAGCCCCAGCATTTT.

The chain has TRBV19 and TRBJ2-1; D gene uncertain. V gave up 2 bases and J gave up 7 bases, with 9 bases separating them. The CDR3 is made up of 13 amino acids. Germline CDR1 reads LNHDA; CDR2 reads SQIVND (reference sequence). The CDR3 nucleotides are TGTGCCAGTAGTATAAGCCCTGAGAATGAGCAGTTCTTC. Protein sequence: CASSISPENEQFF.

This clonotype was counted ten times or more. The CDR3 sequence is CASSSRDNDEQFF. DNA of the CDR3: TGTGCCAGCAGCTCCCGGGACAACGATGAGCAGTTCTTC. This chain connects TRBV7-9 to TRBJ2-1; D perhaps matches TRBD1 (6 bases). Germline V gene sequence: CDR1 SEHNR, CDR2 FQNEAQ (reference sequence). V was cut by 4 bases and J by 8 bases, with 12 bases left in between. This CDR3 spans 13 amino acids.

This clonotype occurred a few times. The rearrangement joins TRBV5-6 to TRBJ1-5; no firm D call. This CDR3 spans 12 amino acids. Germline CDR1 and CDR2: SGHDT and YYEEEE. Trimming left V 0 bases short and J 11 bases short, with 9 bases between. DNA for the CDR3: TGTGCCAGCAGCTTGGGCAAAGACTCCCAGCATTTT. This translates into CASSLGKDSQHF.

The chain joins TRBV12-3 or TRBV12-4 to TRBJ1-2, with TRBD1 matching 8 bases. V was clipped by 0 bases and J by 7 bases; unmatched bases: 4. The CDR3 extends over 14 amino acids. The CDR3 coding sequence is TGTGCCAGCAGTTTAGCGGCAGGGGGCTTTGGCTACACCTTC. This gives the protein CASSLAAGGFGYTF.

The CDR3 DNA sequence: TGTGCCAGCAGCGTGACACAGGGGGCCAACGTCCTGACTTTC. It codes for CASSVTQGANVLTF. The chain carries TRBV9 and TRBJ2-6; D remains ambiguous. CDR1 and CDR2 from the germline V gene are SGDLS and YYNGEE. This CDR3 is built from 14 residues. The V end was cut by 2 bases, the J end by 4 bases, with 7 bases between.

This clonotype was detected many times. In DNA form, the CDR3 reads TGTGCCAGCAGCTTAAGGCTAGCGGGAGGGTCAGATACGCAGTATTTT. This sequence encodes CASSLRLAGGSDTQYF. The chain couples TRBV7-8 to TRBJ2-3; 12 bases agree with TRBD2. CDR3 size: 16 residues. The junction had 4 bases not matched to a gene; V was cut back by 2 bases and J by 4 bases. Per germline, CDR1 SGHVS and CDR2 FQNEAQ.

This clonotype showed up many times. This sequence joins TRBV4-1 and TRBJ2-5; no definite D call. CDR1 MGHRA and CDR2 YSYEKL come from the germline V gene. V gave up 4 bases and J gave up 5 bases, with 17 bases separating them. This CDR3 comprises 15 residues. The CDR3 sequence: CASSLRPGPRETQYF. DNA of the CDR3: TGCGCCAGCAGCCTGCGGCCCGGGCCGCGGGAGACCCAGTACTTC.

This clonotype was counted ten times or more. This chain links TRBV12-5 with TRBJ1-3; D gene ambiguous. The CDR3 has 12 residues. Germline CDR1 reads LGHNT; CDR2 reads FRNRAP. The V and J ends lost 7 bases and 6 bases respectively, with 10 bases between them. CDR3 loop: CASAVGKNTIYF. In nucleotides, the CDR3 is TGTGCTAGTGCCGTGGGGAAAAACACCATATATTTT.

This clonotype was counted ten times or more. V usage is TRBV12-3 or TRBV12-4 and J usage is TRBJ1-2; 7 bases map to TRBD1. The CDR3 runs 16 residues. V lost 5 bases and J lost 5; bases outside the gene matches: 14. CDR3 nucleotide sequence: TGTGCCAGCAGTCGGACAGGAGTTCCCTCACTTTATGGCTACACCTTC. Its protein is CASSRTGVPSLYGYTF.

This clonotype turned up a few times. The rearrangement links TRBV5-4 to TRBJ2-7; 8 bases match TRBD1. Per germline, CDR1 SGHNT and CDR2 YYREEE (reference sequence). Trimming at V came to 3 bases and at J to 6 bases, leaving 8 bases not matched to a gene. The CDR3 is made up of 14 amino acids. The CDR3 DNA follows: TGTGCCAGCAGCTATGGACAGGGTTTAGGCGAGCAGTACTTC. This sequence encodes CASSYGQGLGEQYF. The complete variable domain, with remaining parts taken from reference TRBV5-4 and TRBJ2-7, reads ETGVTQSPTHLIKTRGQQVTLRCSSQSGHNTVSWYQQALGQGPQFIFQYYREEENGRGNFPPRFSGLQFPNYSSELNVNALELDDSALYLCASSYGQGLGEQYFGPGTRLTVT.

This chain links TRBV12-3 or TRBV12-4 with TRBJ2-2; 12 nucleotides align to TRBD1. V shed 6 bases and J 7 bases; nucleotides not matched to a gene: 3. The CDR3 has 14 residues. CDR3 DNA: TGTGCCAGCAGCCGGGACAGGGGGCTCGGGGAGCTGTTTTTT. The encoded protein is CASSRDRGLGELFF.

This clonotype was seen only a few times. V gene TRBV27 combines with J gene TRBJ1-1; D is possibly TRBD1 (5 bases). CDR1 and CDR2 from the germline V gene are MNHEY and SMNVEV (reference sequence). The CDR3 runs to 13 residues. V shed 6 bases and J shed 4 bases, with 12 bases lying between them. The CDR3 loop reads CASSSGLGTEAFF. The CDR3 DNA sequence: TGTGCCAGCAGCTCAGGGTTAGGCACTGAAGCTTTCTTT.

V is TRBV12-3 or TRBV12-4 and J is TRBJ1-1, with TRBD1 as a possible D gene (5 bases). This CDR3 has 12 residues. Trimming left V 3 bases short and J 7 bases short, with 9 bases between. This CDR3 is CASSLGPNEAFF. CDR3 in DNA: TGTGCCAGCAGTTTGGGACCGAATGAAGCTTTCTTT.

The chain recombines TRBV27 with TRBJ2-7, with no clear D. The CDR3 is 11 residues long. Germline V CDR1 and CDR2: MNHEY, SMNVEV (reference sequence). CDR3 residues: CASEVYGKQYF. The CDR3 DNA is TGTGCGAGTGAGGTTTATGGGAAGCAGTACTTC.

This clonotype has just a few counts. The chain employs TRBV29-1 and TRBJ1-2; tentatively, D is TRBD1 (5 bases). The length of the CDR3 is 14 residues. The V gene lost 7 bases and the J gene lost 4 bases, with 19 bases spanning the gap. Germline assignment: CDR1 SQVTM and CDR2 ANQGSEA. Here the CDR3 DNA reads TGCAGCGCCCCGTCCGGGACGTCCCTCTATGGCTACACCTTC. Translating it yields CSAPSGTSLYGYTF. The full variable domain, in which reference TRBV29-1 and TRBJ1-2 provide the parts outside the CDR3, is SAVISQKPSRDICQRGTSLTIQCQVDSQVTMMFWYRQQPGQSLTLIATANQGSEATYESGFVIDKFPISRPNLTFSTLTVSNMSPEDSSIYLCSAPSGTSLYGYTFGSGTRLTVV.

This clonotype was counted only a few times. The chain employs TRBV15 and TRBJ1-2; the D is unclear. The CDR3 extends over 13 amino acids. The V gene lost 1 base and the J gene lost 3 bases, with 6 bases spanning the gap. CDR1 LNHNV and CDR2 YYDKDF come from the germline V gene (reference sequence). The CDR3 nucleotides read TGTGCCACCAGCAGAGGCGGCGACTATGGCTACACCTTC. Its protein product is CATSRGGDYGYTF.